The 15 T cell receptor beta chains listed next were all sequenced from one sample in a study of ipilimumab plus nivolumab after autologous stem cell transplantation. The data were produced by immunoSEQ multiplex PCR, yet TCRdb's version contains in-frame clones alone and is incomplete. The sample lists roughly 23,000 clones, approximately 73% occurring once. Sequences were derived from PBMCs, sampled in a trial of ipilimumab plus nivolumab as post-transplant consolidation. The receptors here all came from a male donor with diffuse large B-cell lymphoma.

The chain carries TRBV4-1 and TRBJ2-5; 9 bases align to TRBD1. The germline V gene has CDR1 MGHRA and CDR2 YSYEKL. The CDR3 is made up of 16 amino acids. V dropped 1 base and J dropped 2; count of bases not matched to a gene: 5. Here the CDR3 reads CASSQGGTGRQETQYF. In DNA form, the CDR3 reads TGCGCCAGCAGCCAAGGGGGGACAGGGAGACAAGAGACCCAGTACTTC.

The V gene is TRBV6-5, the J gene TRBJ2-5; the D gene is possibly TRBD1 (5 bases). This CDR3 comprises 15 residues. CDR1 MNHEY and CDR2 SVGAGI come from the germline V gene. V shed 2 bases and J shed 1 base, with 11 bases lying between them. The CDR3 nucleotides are TGTGCCAGCAGTTACCAAGGCAGGGTCCAAGAGACCCAGTACTTC. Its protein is CASSYQGRVQETQYF.

In DNA form, the CDR3 reads TGTGCCAGCAGCCAAGATATAGGCGGAGGCTCCTACAATGAGCAGTTCTTC. Encoded protein: CASSQDIGGGSYNEQFF. The chain uses TRBV14 and TRBJ2-1, with a possible D match to TRBD2 (5 bases). Germline CDR1 is SGHDN and CDR2 is FVKESK. The CDR3 is 17 residues long. V was trimmed by 0 bases and J by 0 bases, leaving 12 bases between them.

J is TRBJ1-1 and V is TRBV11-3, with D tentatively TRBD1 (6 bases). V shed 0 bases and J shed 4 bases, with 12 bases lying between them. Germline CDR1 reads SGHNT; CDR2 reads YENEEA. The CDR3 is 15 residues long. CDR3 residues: CASSLDLGAGTEAFF. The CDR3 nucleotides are TGTGCCAGCAGCTTAGATCTGGGGGCGGGCACTGAAGCTTTCTTT.

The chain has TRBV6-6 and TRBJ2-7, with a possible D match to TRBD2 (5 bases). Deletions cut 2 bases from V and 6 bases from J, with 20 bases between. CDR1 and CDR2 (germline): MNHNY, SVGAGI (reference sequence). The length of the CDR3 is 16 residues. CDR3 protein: CASSYASGLTPPEQYF. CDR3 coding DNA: TGTGCCAGCAGTTACGCTTCTGGACTTACACCCCCCGAGCAGTACTTC.

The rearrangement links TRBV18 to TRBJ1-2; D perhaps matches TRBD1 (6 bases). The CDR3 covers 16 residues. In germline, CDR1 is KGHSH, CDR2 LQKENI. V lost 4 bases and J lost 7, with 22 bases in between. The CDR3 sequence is CASSQSPGQTSGGYTF. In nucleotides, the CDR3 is TGTGCCAGCTCACAATCTCCCGGACAGACATCTGGTGGCTACACCTTC.

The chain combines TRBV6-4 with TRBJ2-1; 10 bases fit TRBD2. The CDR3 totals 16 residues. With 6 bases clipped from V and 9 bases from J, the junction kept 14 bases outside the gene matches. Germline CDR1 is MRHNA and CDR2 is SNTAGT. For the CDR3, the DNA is TGTGCCAGCAGCCCGTCCGCAGCGGGGGGGCCAAGTGAGCAGTTCTTC. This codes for CASSPSAAGGPSEQFF.

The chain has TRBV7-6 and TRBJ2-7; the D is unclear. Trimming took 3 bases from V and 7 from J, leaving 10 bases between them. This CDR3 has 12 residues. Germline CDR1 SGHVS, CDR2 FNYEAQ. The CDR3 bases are TGTGCCAGCAGCTTCCTGGACGCGGAGCAGTACTTC. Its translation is CASSFLDAEQYF.

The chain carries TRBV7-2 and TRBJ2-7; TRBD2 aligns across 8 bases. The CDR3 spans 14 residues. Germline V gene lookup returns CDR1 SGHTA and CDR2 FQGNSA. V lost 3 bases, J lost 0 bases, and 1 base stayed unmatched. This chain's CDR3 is CASSFSGDSYEQYF. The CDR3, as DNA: TGTGCCAGCAGCTTTAGCGGGGACTCCTACGAGCAGTACTTC.

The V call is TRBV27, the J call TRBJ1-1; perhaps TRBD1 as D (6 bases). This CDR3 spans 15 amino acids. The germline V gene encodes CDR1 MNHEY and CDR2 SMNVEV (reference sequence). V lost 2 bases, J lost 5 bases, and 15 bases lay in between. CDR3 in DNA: TGTGCCAGCAGTTTACTCCCCCGGGGGCGGACTGAAGCTTTCTTT. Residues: CASSLLPRGRTEAFF.

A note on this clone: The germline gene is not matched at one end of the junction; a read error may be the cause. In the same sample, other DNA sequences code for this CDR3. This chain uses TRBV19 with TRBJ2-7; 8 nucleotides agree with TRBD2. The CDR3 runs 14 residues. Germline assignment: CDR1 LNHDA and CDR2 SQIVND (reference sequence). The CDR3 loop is CASSIASGSYEQYF. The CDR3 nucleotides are TGTGCTAGTAGTATAGCCAGCGGGAGCTACGAGCAGTACTTC.

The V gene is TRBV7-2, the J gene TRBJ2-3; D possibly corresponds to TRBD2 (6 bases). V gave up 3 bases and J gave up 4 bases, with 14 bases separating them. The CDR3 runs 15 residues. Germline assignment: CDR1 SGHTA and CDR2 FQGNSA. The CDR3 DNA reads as TGTGCCAGCAGCTTCTCCGCGGAGGGTTCAGATACGCAGTATTTT. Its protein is CASSFSAEGSDTQYF.

CDR3 DNA sequence: TGTGCCAGCAGGTCCCCCCCGGCGGGAGGGCCAGAGTACGAGCAGTACTTC. Residues: CASRSPPAGGPEYEQYF. This sequence joins TRBV11-2 and TRBJ2-7; 9 bases align to TRBD2. J gave up 4 bases and V 6 bases, and 16 bases lay outside the gene matches. Germline V lookup: CDR1 SGHAT, CDR2 FQNNGV. The CDR3 has 17 amino acids.

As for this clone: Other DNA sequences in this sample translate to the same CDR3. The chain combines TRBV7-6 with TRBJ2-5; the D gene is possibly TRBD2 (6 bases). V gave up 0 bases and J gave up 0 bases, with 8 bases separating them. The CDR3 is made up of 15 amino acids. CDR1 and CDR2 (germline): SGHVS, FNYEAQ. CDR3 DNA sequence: TGTGCCAGCAGCTTAGCGGGGGGACACCAAGAGACCCAGTACTTC. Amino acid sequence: CASSLAGGHQETQYF.

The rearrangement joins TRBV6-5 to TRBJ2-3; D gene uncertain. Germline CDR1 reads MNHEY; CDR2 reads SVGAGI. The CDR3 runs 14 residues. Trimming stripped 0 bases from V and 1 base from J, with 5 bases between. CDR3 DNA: TGTGCCAGCAGTTACTCCGCAGGCACAGATACGCAGTATTTT. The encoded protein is CASSYSAGTDTQYF.